The 14 T cell receptor beta chains below all came from one sample that was sequenced in a study of blood T cell repertoires in COVID-19. The protocol was immunoSEQ multiplex PCR, while the TCRdb copy is restricted to in-frame clones and leaves out a portion. The sample gives approximately 530,000 clones, 85% to 90% of which show up once; around 7.8% is in the top ten. The sequencing input was peripheral blood. Receptors were obtained from a woman aged 50 to 60 with COVID-19, enrolled during active disease.

This chain links TRBV6-5 with TRBJ2-1; the D gene is possibly TRBD2 (6 bases). This CDR3 comprises 13 residues. Germline CDR1 MNHEY, CDR2 SVGAGI. Trimming shortened V by 6 bases and J by 3 bases, and 9 bases separated the two germline ends. CDR3 sequence reads: CASSAGGYNEQFF. The DNA for the CDR3 is TGTGCCAGCAGCGCCGGGGGCTACAATGAGCAGTTCTTC.

The chain joins TRBV27 to TRBJ2-7; 7 nucleotides line up with TRBD1. V shed 3 bases, J shed 3 bases, and the junction held 5 bases outside the gene matches. CDR3 size: 14 residues. Germline V gives CDR1 MNHEY, CDR2 SMNVEV (reference sequence). The CDR3 protein is CASSFRAGGYEQYF. CDR3 in DNA: TGTGCCAGCAGTTTCCGGGCAGGGGGCTACGAGCAGTACTTC.

The J gene is TRBJ1-1, the V gene TRBV18; D is perhaps TRBD1 (5 bases). There are 14 residues in the CDR3. Per germline, CDR1 KGHSH and CDR2 LQKENI. Between the trimmed V and J ends, which lost 5 bases and 3 bases, there was a span of 13 bases. CDR3 bases: TGTGCCAGCTCAAGGTCCCCACAGGACACTGAAGCTTTCTTT. Its protein product is CASSRSPQDTEAFF.

With regard to this clone: Other DNA sequences in this sample translate to the same CDR3. The CDR3 sequence is CASSSAGDTDTQYF. The CDR3 DNA reads TGTGCCAGTAGCAGTGCGGGGGACACAGATACGCAGTATTTT. The chain uses TRBV19 and TRBJ2-3, with 7 positions matching TRBD2. The CDR3 totals 14 residues. The V segment lost 6 bases and the J segment 2 bases; nucleotides outside the gene matches: 5. Germline-derived CDR1 and CDR2 are LNHDA and SQIVND (reference sequence).

The J gene is TRBJ2-5, the V gene TRBV5-3, with D perhaps TRBD2 (5 bases). TRBV5-3 is designated an ORF whose function remains uncertain. V lost 4 bases, J lost 5 bases, and 9 bases lay in between. The CDR3 loop spans 12 amino acids. CDR3 protein: CARSASGETQYF. The CDR3 bases are TGTGCCAGAAGCGCCTCGGGGGAGACCCAGTACTTC.

This clone was seen a single time. The same CDR3 is also encoded by other DNA sequences in this sample. The chain couples TRBV6-5 to TRBJ1-4, with D hard to call. The CDR3 length is 12 residues. CDR1 and CDR2 (germline): MNHEY, SVGAGI. V was cut by 6 bases and J by 8 bases, with 10 bases left in between. DNA for the CDR3: TGTGCCAGCAGAACGGGTGGAGAAAAACTGTTTTTT. As protein: CASRTGGEKLFF.

The V gene is TRBV3-1 (or the pseudogene TRBV3-2), the J gene TRBJ2-5; tentatively, D is TRBD1 (6 bases). The CDR3 has 17 amino acids. CDR1 is LGHDT and CDR2 is YNNKEL in the germline V gene (reference sequence). V lost 4 bases and J lost 1, with 19 bases in between. The CDR3 loop is CASSLGYRDTFQETQYF. CDR3 coding DNA: TGTGCCAGCAGCCTGGGTTACCGGGACACCTTCCAAGAGACCCAGTACTTC.

The genes are TRBV28 and TRBJ1-5; D is perhaps TRBD1 (5 bases). This CDR3 has 14 amino acids. Per the germline V gene, CDR1 is MDHEN and CDR2 is SYDVKM. The germline V and J ends were trimmed by 7 bases and 5 bases, with 15 bases remaining between them. CDR3 region: CASTWWGVDQPQHF. CDR3 nucleotide sequence: TGTGCCAGCACCTGGTGGGGCGTTGATCAGCCCCAGCATTTT. Using reference TRBV28 and TRBJ1-5 for the parts outside the CDR3, the full variable domain is DVKVTQSSRYLVKRTGEKVFLECVQDMDHENMFWYRQDPGLGLRLIYFSYDVKMKEKGDIPEGYSVSREKKERFSLILESASTNQTSMYLCASTWWGVDQPQHFGDGTRLSIL.

The chain is built from TRBV20-1 and TRBJ1-1; D unclear. Germline CDR1 and CDR2: DFQATT and SNEGSKA (reference sequence). Trimming pared 5 bases from V and 8 bases from J, leaving 6 bases between. There are 9 residues in the CDR3. The CDR3 loop is CSASQEAFF. The CDR3 coding sequence is TGCAGTGCTTCGCAGGAAGCTTTCTTT.

This clone was seen a handful of times. The chain recombines TRBV9 with TRBJ1-2; 8 nucleotides agree with TRBD1. V lost 4 bases and J lost 1; bases outside the gene matches: 6. Germline CDR1 reads SGDLS; CDR2 reads YYNGEE. The CDR3 is 15 residues long. The CDR3 here is CASSLTGGLNYGYTF. CDR3 nucleotides: TGTGCCAGCAGCCTAACAGGGGGTCTTAACTATGGCTACACCTTC.

In this sample, this clone turned up once. The rearrangement uses TRBV11-2 and TRBJ1-5, with 8 bases lining up with TRBD1. The CDR3 runs 13 residues. Unmatched junction bases numbered 1, after V lost 3 bases and J lost 6 bases. Germline V gives CDR1 SGHAT, CDR2 FQNNGV. The CDR3 sequence is CASSLDRAQPQHF. The CDR3 DNA reads TGTGCCAGCAGCTTGGACAGGGCTCAGCCCCAGCATTTT.

The CDR3 coding sequence is TGTGCCATCACTTGGGACAGGGGCAATGGCTACACCTTC. Translating gives CAITWDRGNGYTF. The chain employs TRBV2 and TRBJ1-2, with 10 positions matching TRBD1. Germline V gives CDR1 SNHLY, CDR2 FYNNEI. The CDR3 contains 13 residues. The J segment lost 6 bases and the V segment lost 10 bases, leaving 8 bases of the junction unmatched.

The chain employs TRBV30 and TRBJ1-1, with 8 bases that match TRBD1. Per germline, CDR1 GTSNPN and CDR2 SVGIG (reference sequence). V shed 5 bases and J 11 bases; nucleotides not matched to a gene: 4. The CDR3 has 10 residues. The CDR3 DNA reads TGTGCCTGGGACAGGGGCTCGGCTTTCTTT. This codes for CAWDRGSAFF.

The rearrangement joins TRBV5-1 to TRBJ1-1; the match to TRBD1 covers 9 bases. This CDR3 is 14 amino acids long. The germline V gene encodes CDR1 SGHRS and CDR2 YFSETQ. V shed 4 bases and J 6 bases; nucleotides not matched to a gene: 7. CDR3 sequence (DNA): TGCGCCAGCAGCCGAAAGGGACAGGGTCCTGAAGCTTTCTTT. As protein: CASSRKGQGPEAFF.